This T cell receptor (beta chain) was identified in a study of monozygotic twins with inflammatory bowel disease. Germline assignment: CDR1 LGHDT and CDR2 YNNKEL (reference sequence). The CDR3 is 14 residues long. TCRdb re-called the 5' RACE reads; one entry per CDR3 protein, DNA not given. The sample table sets out roughly 100,000 distinct CDR3 sequences. The clonotype was recovered from a human donor with ulcerative colitis or Crohn's disease, or a healthy co-twin of an affected twin (not recorded which). This chain connects TRBV3-1 to TRBJ1-1; there is no DNA to check the TCRdb D call of TRBD1. The sequencing input was blood. CDR3 sequence reads: CASSQVAGTGSAFF.